The text below deals with one TCR beta chain. Its specificity is not known. This sample was taken from a study of OX40 agonist ivuxolimab in advanced cancers. The wider study: With ivuxolimab, an agonistic anti-OX40 (CD134) antibody, patients were treated. Ivuxolimab doses were 0.01, 0.1, 0.3, 1.5, 3 or 10 mg/kg every 2 weeks.

General study findings and limits: CD8+ T cells averaged more expanded clones than CD4+.

Patients with a history of autoimmune disease or on systemic immunosuppression were excluded. This table comes from immunoSEQ multiplex PCR, and its TCRdb copy is limited to in-frame clones, with some not included. The sample has approximately 26,000 clones, 75% to 80% seen once. This CDR3 spans 13 amino acids. V was clipped by 2 bases and J by 1 base, with 3 bases between them. The germline V gene encodes CDR1 MDHEN and CDR2 SYDVKM. The sample consisted of CD4+ or CD8+ T cells sorted from blood, taken in a trial of the OX40 agonist ivuxolimab. The genes are TRBV28 and TRBJ2-4, with no clear D. The source is an adult with an advanced solid tumor such as melanoma, head and neck, liver or kidney cancer. Here the CDR3 DNA reads TGTGCCAGCAGTTTAAGGGCCAAAAACATTCAGTACTTC. It codes for CASSLRAKNIQYF. The entire variable domain, with the rest obtained from reference TRBV28 and TRBJ2-4, is as follows: DVKVTQSSRYLVKRTGEKVFLECVQDMDHENMFWYRQDPGLGLRLIYFSYDVKMKEKGDIPEGYSVSREKKERFSLILESASTNQTSMYLCASSLRAKNIQYFGAGTRLSVL.